A selection of T cell receptor beta chains follows, all from one sample in a study of T-cell memory formation after mild COVID-19. TCRdb fed the 5' RACE reads into MiXCR, producing one record per CDR3 protein. The sample lists around 310,000 distinct CDR3 sequences, over 11% occurring once. The sequenced sample consisted of PBMCs or a T cell subset sorted from them (not recorded which). These TCRs come from a man between 18 and 29 years old who had mild COVID-19 (a few samples of this study predate the infection). Cell type and time point are not known. Both conserved end residues are part of each CDR3.

V: TRBV7-8; length: 15; CDR3: CASSLWDRASYGYTF
V: TRBV4-1; length: 16; CDR3: CASSPRGTGTTDTQYF
V: TRBV4-1; length: 19; CDR3: CASSEGVASGGRGTDTQYF
V: TRBV12-5; length: 18; CDR3: CASGLSHGGGPGANVLTF
V: TRBV6-2/TRBV6-3; length: 16; CDR3: CASGRNWGVLNQPQHF
V: TRBV30; length: 13; CDR3: CAWSAQEDTEAFF
V: TRBV28; length: 15; CDR3: CASSFGGAGNTEAFF
V: TRBV4-2; length: 17; CDR3: CASSQEAGKLADNEQFF
V: TRBV5-1; length: 13; CDR3: CASSSGLTDTQYF
V: TRBV4-3; length: 17; CDR3: CASSQTGTGGRTDTQYF
V: TRBV9; length: 14; CDR3: CASSTGTAGETQYF
V: TRBV7-9; length: 14; CDR3: CASSGRGVSTEAFF
V: TRBV6-6; length: 14; CDR3: CASSYSGRGTEAFF
V: TRBV7-2; length: 16; CDR3: CASKAVGTISIYEQYF
V: TRBV30; length: 16; CDR3: CAWEPAPGPGANVLTF
V: TRBV7-2; length: 15; CDR3: CASSLGSRNTGELFF